Presented here are 18 T cell receptor beta chains from one specimen sequenced in a study of read filtering for tumor transcriptome and immune sequencing. Molecular barcoded adaptors covering alpha/delta and beta/gamma chains were used on roughly 400 ng RNA. TCRdb recomputed calls from the reads with MiXCR, one row per CDR3 protein. The sample includes fewer than 50,000 distinct CDR3 sequences, roughly an eighth of them seen just once. Sequenced material: a population of CD138-negative cells sorted from bone marrow. These receptors were collected from a donor at least 40 years old with multiple myeloma.

At least ten counts were recorded for this clonotype. This rearrangement joins TRBV20-1 to TRBJ2-5; D gene unclear. This CDR3 region has 11 residues. In germline, CDR1 is DFQATT, CDR2 SNEGSKA (reference sequence). The CDR3 protein is CTVGSSKAQYF. As DNA, the CDR3 is TGCACCGTGGGTAGCTCCAAGGCCCAGTACTTC.

Ten or more counts support this clonotype. The chain has TRBV6-2 or TRBV6-3 and TRBJ1-5; perhaps TRBD1 as D (5 bases). The V gene lost 4 bases and the J gene lost 4 bases, with 14 bases spanning the gap. Germline V CDR1 and CDR2: MNHEY, SVGEGT. The CDR3 consists of 15 residues. The CDR3 DNA sequence: TGTGCCAGCAGTTCCTCCAGGGACTTTAATCAGCCCCAGCATTTT. It is translated as CASSSSRDFNQPQHF.

This clonotype was detected ten times or more. CDR3 sequence reads: CASSSLREQYF. In DNA, the CDR3 is TGTGCCAGCAGTTCTTTAAGGGAGCAGTACTTC. The gene calls are TRBV12-3 or TRBV12-4 and TRBJ2-7; D not certain. The CDR3 totals 11 residues. Trimming left V 4 bases short and J 7 bases short, with 8 bases between.

This clonotype has a count of ten or more. The V and J genes are TRBV4-1 and TRBJ2-6, with TRBD2 identical over 7 bases. The V segment lost 4 bases and the J segment 4 bases; nucleotides outside the gene matches: 7. CDR1 is MGHRA, CDR2 YSYEKL, per germline. CDR3 size: 16 residues. The CDR3 coding sequence is TGCGCCAGCAGCCCCGAGGGAGGGGTCGGGGCCAACGTCCTGACTTTC. This translates into CASSPEGGVGANVLTF.

This clonotype showed up many times. This sequence joins TRBV7-2 and TRBJ2-5, with 13 positions matching TRBD2. Germline CDR1 reads SGHTA; CDR2 reads FQGNSA. The CDR3 has 16 amino acids. Germline trimming cut 4 bases from V and 7 bases from J; bases unmatched to any gene: 9. CDR3 DNA sequence: TGTGCCAGCAGCTACGGGACTAGCGGGAATGTAGGGACCCAGTACTTC. Protein product: CASSYGTSGNVGTQYF.

This clonotype was observed at least ten times. The CDR3 DNA sequence: TGTGCCAGCAGTTTCTCAGGACAGGGGACACAGCCCCAGCATTTT. Encoded protein: CASSFSGQGTQPQHF. This chain connects TRBV6-1 to TRBJ1-5; TRBD1 aligns across 9 bases. CDR3 length equals 15 residues. V lost 5 bases to trimming and J lost 7 bases; unmatched junction nucleotides: 9. CDR1 is MNHNS and CDR2 is SASEGT in the germline V gene.

CDR3 protein: CASSQGQRNSPLHF. The CDR3 DNA follows: TGTGCCAGCAGCCAGGGACAGAGAAACTCACCCCTCCACTTT. The chain carries TRBV3-1 and TRBJ1-6, with TRBD1 matching 7 bases. The ends lost 3 bases at V and 10 bases at J; junction bases unmatched: 6. The CDR3 consists of 14 residues. The germline CDR1 and CDR2 sequences are LGHDT and YNNKEL (reference sequence).

This clonotype was counted ten times or more. The chain recombines TRBV4-1 with TRBJ2-1, with 10 bases identical to TRBD2. The germline gives CDR1 MGHRA, CDR2 YSYEKL. The V gene end was trimmed by 5 bases and the J gene end by 3 bases; junction bases not matched to a gene: 7. The CDR3 is made up of 16 amino acids. The CDR3 nucleotides read TGCGCCAGCAGCAACATATGGACTAGCGGCTACAATGAGCAGTTCTTC. It is translated as CASSNIWTSGYNEQFF.

In its sample, this clonotype was seen many times. This chain connects TRBV11-2 to TRBJ1-1; no reliable D call. CDR1 and CDR2 (germline): SGHAT, FQNNGV. Trimming cost V 1 base and J 4 bases, with 7 bases left between them. CDR3 length: 13 amino acids. CDR3 protein: CASSLGRLTEAFF. The CDR3, as DNA: TGTGCCAGCAGCTTAGGCAGGCTCACTGAAGCTTTCTTT.

The chain has TRBV11-2 and TRBJ2-2, with D tentatively TRBD2 (5 bases). The V gene lost 5 bases and the J gene lost 7 bases, with 17 bases spanning the gap. CDR1 and CDR2 from the germline V gene are SGHAT and FQNNGV. CDR3 length: 15 residues. The DNA of the CDR3 is TGTGCCAGCAGCGCCCGCGTCGTCCGGGGCGGGGAGCTGTTTTTT. It yields the protein CASSARVVRGGELFF.

The DNA of the CDR3 is TGTGCCAGCAGCCAAGGGTTCGAGGGAGGCGCCTATAATTCACCCCTCCACTTT. This codes for CASSQGFEGGAYNSPLHF. The gene calls are TRBV4-2 and TRBJ1-6; D is uncertain. Deletions cut 1 base from V and 2 bases from J, with 15 bases between. The CDR3 length is 18 residues. Germline V gene lookup returns CDR1 LGHNA and CDR2 YNFKEQ.

This clonotype occurred many times. The chain couples TRBV20-1 to TRBJ2-7; D perhaps matches TRBD1 (5 bases). The CDR3 runs 13 residues. Trimming removed 4 bases from V and 1 base from J, with 11 bases in between. Germline V CDR1 and CDR2: DFQATT, SNEGSKA (reference sequence). Here the CDR3 reads CSATPGFSYEQYF. In nucleotides, the CDR3 is TGCAGTGCTACCCCAGGGTTTTCCTACGAGCAGTACTTC.

This clonotype has just a few counts. The chain is built from TRBV7-3 and TRBJ2-1; D is perhaps TRBD2 (6 bases). The V and J ends lost 0 bases and 8 bases respectively, with 11 bases between them. Germline V gives CDR1 SGHTA, CDR2 FQGTGA. The CDR3 loop spans 14 amino acids. CDR3 sequence (DNA): TGTGCCAGCAGCTTAACGGGGGGTCGACATGAGCAGTTCTTC. Translating gives CASSLTGGRHEQFF. Variable domain in full (rest from reference TRBV7-3 and TRBJ2-1): GAGVSQTPSNKVTEKGKYVELRCDPISGHTALYWYRQSLGQGPEFLIYFQGTGAADDSGLPNDRFFAVRPEGSVSTLKIQRTERGDSAVYLCASSLTGGRHEQFFGPGTRLTVL.

V gene TRBV6-2 or TRBV6-3 combines with J gene TRBJ1-5; D is perhaps TRBD1 (6 bases). This CDR3 is 13 amino acids long. Germline loops: CDR1 MNHEY, CDR2 SVGEGT. Trimming took off 7 bases at V and 2 bases at J, with 9 bases between the two ends. CDR3 in amino acids: CASTRQGNQPQHF. Here the CDR3 DNA reads TGTGCCAGCACTCGACAGGGCAATCAGCCCCAGCATTTT.

This clonotype came up many times. The genes are TRBV20-1 and TRBJ1-5; TRBD1 matches at 7 bases. This CDR3 has 13 amino acids. The germline gives CDR1 DFQATT, CDR2 SNEGSKA (reference sequence). V lost 2 bases and J lost 5; bases outside the gene matches: 3. CDR3 nucleotide sequence: TGCAGTGCTAGAAGGACAGGCGATCAGCCCCAGCATTTT. This encodes CSARRTGDQPQHF.

The chain links TRBV20-1 to TRBJ1-6; D gene uncertain. The length of the CDR3 is 15 residues. V lost 0 bases to trimming and J lost 7 bases, with 13 bases between them. Germline V gene sequence: CDR1 DFQATT, CDR2 SNEGSKA (reference sequence). The CDR3 DNA is TGCAGTGCTAGAGATAATCTCGGATTCAATTCACCCCTCCACTTT. It codes for CSARDNLGFNSPLHF.

Ten or more counts support this clonotype. The J gene is TRBJ1-2, the V gene TRBV18, with D possibly being TRBD1 (5 bases). The germline V gene has CDR1 KGHSH and CDR2 LQKENI. The CDR3 is 15 residues long. Trimming removed 4 bases from V and 5 bases from J, with 17 bases in between. CDR3 sequence reads: CASSLNPGFEYGYTF. The CDR3 DNA reads TGTGCCAGCTCACTCAACCCAGGGTTTGAGTATGGCTACACCTTC.

About this clonotype: A much larger clone lies one base from this, so it may be a read error. The gene calls are TRBV11-2 and TRBJ2-1; 13 nucleotides agree with TRBD2. Germline loops: CDR1 SGHAT, CDR2 FQNNGV. This CDR3 spans 13 amino acids. Losses at the gene ends were 7 bases for V and 12 bases for J; bases not matched to a gene: 6. CDR3 residues: CASNFGTSGAQFF. The CDR3 DNA sequence: TGTGCCAGCAATTTCGGGACTAGCGGGGCGCAGTTCTTC.